Listed below are T cell receptor beta chains from one sample, sequenced in a study of OX40 agonist ivuxolimab in advanced cancers. Some clones are missing from TCRdb's copy, which holds only in-frame ones; the method was immunoSEQ multiplex PCR. Among tens of thousands of clones listed, 70% to 90% were seen once. The sequenced sample was CD4+ or CD8+ T cells sorted from blood, obtained in a trial of the OX40 agonist ivuxolimab. These receptors all stem from an adult with an advanced solid tumor such as melanoma, head and neck, liver or kidney cancer. Each CDR3 is given with its conserved first and last residue. The D gene is left open where the match is weak. Only part of the rows carry a size: once, few, many, or a class if the clone is expanded.

TRBV5-8	TRBJ2-4	TRBD1	NA	CASSQPGQGAKNIQYF	TGTGCCAGCAGCCAACCGGGACAGGGGGCCAAAAACATTCAGTACTTC
TRBV6-4	TRBJ2-1	NA	NA	CASSALGRPYNEQFF	TGTGCCAGCAGTGCCTTGGGGCGGCCATACAATGAGCAGTTCTTC
TRBV9	TRBJ1-3	TRBD1	NA	CASSPRDRDHSGNTIYF	TGTGCCAGCAGCCCTCGGGACAGGGACCACTCTGGAAACACCATATATTTT
TRBV27	TRBJ1-5	TRBD1	once	CASSRGQGGDQPQHF	TGTGCCAGCAGTCGAGGACAGGGAGGAGATCAGCCCCAGCATTTT
TRBV2	TRBJ1-3	NA	NA	CASSQRMAGTGNTIYF	TGTGCCAGCAGTCAACGCATGGCAGGGACTGGAAACACCATATATTTT
TRBV5-1	TRBJ2-3	NA	NA	CASRDANTDTQYF	TGCGCCAGCCGGGACGCGAACACAGATACGCAGTATTTT
TRBV7-9	TRBJ2-7	TRBD1	NA	CASRGTGNSYEQYF	TGTGCCAGCAGGGGGACAGGAAACTCCTACGAGCAGTACTTC
TRBV19	TRBJ2-7	NA	NA	CASRQGYEQYF	TGTGCCAGTAGACAGGGCTACGAGCAGTACTTC
TRBV18	TRBJ2-5	NA	NA	CASSPPGQQEETQYF	TGTGCCAGCTCACCACCCGGCCAGCAAGAAGAGACCCAGTACTTC
TRBV6-6	TRBJ1-2	NA	NA	CASSSLRGRGYGYTF	TGTGCCAGCAGTTCCTTAAGGGGCCGGGGCTATGGCTACACCTTC
TRBV29-1	TRBJ2-2	TRBD2	NA	CSVRTSGGPDTGELFF	TGCAGCGTTCGGACTAGCGGGGGTCCGGACACCGGGGAGCTGTTTTTT
TRBV19	TRBJ2-3	TRBD2	NA	CASSIDGGGAADTQYF	TGTGCCAGTAGTATAGATGGCGGGGGGGCTGCAGATACGCAGTATTTT
TRBV18	TRBJ1-1	NA	NA	CASSTNTEAFF	TGTGCCAGCTCAACAAACACTGAAGCTTTCTTT
TRBV30	TRBJ1-4	NA	NA	CAWSRVRVANEKLFF	TGTGCCTGGAGCCGCGTAAGGGTGGCTAATGAAAAACTGTTTTTT
TRBV28	TRBJ1-4	NA	once	CASSAHKATNEKLFF	TGTGCCAGCAGTGCCCACAAGGCAACTAATGAAAAACTGTTTTTT
TRBV2	TRBJ2-7	NA	NA	CASSDTQSLYEQYF	TGTGCCAGCAGTGACACGCAATCGTTGTATGAGCAGTACTTC
TRBV19	TRBJ1-1	NA	NA	CATTFGVYSEAFF	TGTGCCACCACCTTTGGGGTCTACAGTGAAGCTTTCTTT
TRBV6-6	TRBJ2-1	TRBD2	NA	CASGTSSYNEQFF	TGTGCCAGCGGGACTAGCAGCTACAATGAGCAGTTCTTC
TRBV7-2	TRBJ1-2	NA	NA	CASSPRRSNYGYTF	TGTGCCAGCAGCCCCCGGCGGTCAAACTATGGCTACACCTTC
TRBV18	TRBJ2-7	TRBD1	NA	CASSPWSTGVYYEQYF	TGTGCCAGCTCACCCTGGTCGACAGGGGTTTACTACGAGCAGTACTTC
TRBV11-3	TRBJ2-1	TRBD1	NA	CASSPGTGPGSEQFF	TGTGCCAGCAGCCCCGGGACAGGCCCCGGGAGTGAGCAGTTCTTC
TRBV19	TRBJ1-4	NA	NA	CASSSGATNEKLFF	TGTGCCAGTAGTTCGGGGGCAACTAATGAAAAACTGTTTTTT
TRBV7-3	TRBJ2-5	NA	NA	CASSELGLLQETQYF	TGTGCCAGCAGCGAACTAGGTTTATTGCAAGAGACCCAGTACTTC
TRBV7-2	TRBJ1-6	NA	NA	CASSLGAASALGSPLHF	TGTGCCAGCAGCTTAGGGGCAGCCTCTGCCTTAGGATCACCCCTCCACTTT
TRBV30	TRBJ1-5	NA	few	CAWSLDLNQPQHF	TGTGCCTGGAGCCTAGATCTGAATCAGCCCCAGCATTTT
TRBV23-1	TRBJ1-5	NA	NA	CASNLAGVYSNQPQHF	TGCGCCAGCAACCTCGCGGGCGTCTATAGCAATCAGCCCCAGCATTTT
TRBV28	TRBJ2-7	TRBD1	NA	CASSLGTGPYKQYF	TGTGCCAGCAGTTTGGGGACAGGACCCTACAAGCAGTACTTC
TRBV6-6	TRBJ2-3	NA	NA	CASSKGTSTDTQYF	TGTGCCAGCAGTAAGGGGACTAGCACAGATACGCAGTATTTT
TRBV7-2	TRBJ2-2	NA	NA	CASNRRGLLPGELFF	TGTGCCAGCAACCGCCGGGGACTCCTCCCCGGGGAGCTGTTTTTT
TRBV28	TRBJ2-1	TRBD2	NA	CASSFRGLAGGPKQFF	TGTGCCAGCAGTTTCCGTGGACTAGCGGGAGGGCCGAAGCAGTTCTTC
TRBV5-1	TRBJ1-2	TRBD1	NA	CASSQTGVGYTF	TGCGCCAGCAGCCAGACAGGGGTTGGCTACACCTTC
TRBV18	TRBJ2-5	NA	NA	CASSPSRGEETQYF	TGTGCCAGCTCACCAAGTCGAGGGGAAGAGACCCAGTACTTC
TRBV7-6	TRBJ1-1	NA	NA	CASSLGENTEAFF	TGTGCCAGCAGCTTGGGGGAGAACACTGAAGCTTTCTTT
TRBV2	TRBJ2-7	NA	NA	CASKRDSYEQYF	TGTGCCAGCAAGAGGGATTCCTACGAGCAGTACTTC
TRBV7-9	TRBJ1-1	NA	few	CASSLEVGEAFF	TGTGCCAGCAGCCTAGAGGTCGGTGAAGCTTTCTTT
TRBV4-3	TRBJ2-3	NA	NA	CASSQEARQDTQYF	TGCGCCAGCAGCCAAGAAGCAAGACAGGATACGCAGTATTTT
TRBV5-1	TRBJ2-7	TRBD1	NA	CASSSQGALYEQYF	TGCGCCAGCAGCTCTCAGGGGGCCCTCTACGAGCAGTACTTC
TRBV7-2	TRBJ2-1	TRBD1	NA	CASSLNRGRYNEQFF	TGTGCCAGCAGCTTGAACAGGGGTCGCTACAATGAGCAGTTCTTC
TRBV4-3	TRBJ2-5	NA	few	CASSQEGTLGETQYF	TGCGCCAGCAGCCAAGAAGGGACCCTGGGGGAGACCCAGTACTTC
TRBV6-5	TRBJ1-1	NA	NA	CASTPRTASKAFF	TGTGCCAGCACCCCTCGGACAGCTTCCAAAGCTTTCTTT
TRBV5-1	TRBJ2-3	NA	NA	CASSPSPSAGTDTQYF	TGCGCCAGCAGCCCGTCCCCTAGCGCGGGCACAGATACGCAGTATTTT
TRBV19	TRBJ2-7	TRBD1	NA	CASSIAQEQGSHEQYF	TGTGCCAGTAGTATAGCTCAGGAACAGGGGAGCCACGAGCAGTACTTC
TRBV18	TRBJ2-6	NA	once	CASSPTWGSGANVLTF	TGTGCCAGCTCACCAACGTGGGGGTCTGGGGCCAACGTCCTGACTTTC
TRBV7-2	TRBJ1-1	NA	NA	CASSLADRKNTEAFF	TGTGCCAGCAGCTTAGCTGACAGAAAGAACACTGAAGCTTTCTTT
TRBV10-3	TRBJ2-5	NA	NA	CAISESTETQYF	TGTGCCATCAGTGAGTCTACGGAGACCCAGTACTTC